Each of the 25 T cell receptor beta chains below was sequenced from the same sample in a study of T-cell memory formation after mild COVID-19. Using its own MiXCR run on the 5' RACE reads, TCRdb lists one record per CDR3 protein. The sample has 350,000 to 450,000 distinct CDR3 sequences, around an eighth seen once. Sequencing was performed on PBMCs or a T cell subset sorted from them (not recorded which). These receptors came from a man aged 18 to 35 who had mild COVID-19 (a few samples of this study predate the infection). Cell type and time point are not known.

The chain employs TRBV12-3 or TRBV12-4 and TRBJ1-1; no clear D. V lost 5 bases to trimming and J lost 4 bases, with 17 bases between them. The CDR3 extends over 15 amino acids. CDR3 amino acids: CASSPRAGMGTEAFF. The CDR3 nucleotides are TGTGCCAGCAGTCCCCGGGCGGGAATGGGCACTGAAGCTTTCTTT.

The sample holds many counts of this clonotype. This chain joins TRBV28 and TRBJ2-7; 7 positions match TRBD2. This CDR3 is 12 amino acids long. V gave up 3 bases and J gave up 4 bases; unmatched junction bases: 0. The germline gives CDR1 MDHEN, CDR2 SYDVKM. The CDR3 sequence: CASSLGGYEQYV. The CDR3 DNA follows: TGTGCCAGCAGTTTGGGAGGGTACGAGCAGTACGTC.

This clonotype was recorded a few times. The chain combines TRBV7-8 with TRBJ2-1, with D perhaps matching TRBD1 (5 bases). With 10 bases removed from V and 5 bases from J, the gap between germline ends came to 18 bases. Germline CDR1 is SGHVS and CDR2 is FQNEAQ. The CDR3 extends over 14 amino acids. CDR3 sequence: CATRAFQDHNEQFF. The CDR3 nucleotides read TGTGCCACCAGGGCATTCCAGGACCACAATGAGCAGTTCTTC.

The rearrangement links TRBV4-1 to TRBJ2-7; 8 positions agree with TRBD1. The CDR3 covers 15 residues. Losses at the gene ends were 0 bases for V and 7 bases for J; bases not matched to a gene: 8. Germline loops: CDR1 MGHRA, CDR2 YSYEKL. CDR3 residues: CASSQEGTGSGEQYF. CDR3 nucleotide sequence: TGCGCCAGCAGCCAAGAGGGGACAGGATCGGGTGAGCAGTACTTC.

V and J are TRBV6-2 or TRBV6-3 and TRBJ1-6, with 8 positions matching TRBD1. Germline V gene data show CDR1 as MNHEY and CDR2 as SVGEGT. Trimming took 7 bases from V and 13 from J; bases not matched to a gene: 15. This CDR3 is 15 amino acids long. The DNA of the CDR3 is TGTGCCAGCAAACCCGAGGGACAGGAAGCGGGTCCCCTCCACTTT. It codes for CASKPEGQEAGPLHF.

This clonotype was detected a few times. The V gene is TRBV9, the J gene TRBJ2-3, with a weak D call TRBD2 (5 bases). CDR1 and CDR2 from the germline V gene are SGDLS and YYNGEE. The CDR3 contains 16 residues. V lost 0 bases and J lost 3, with 14 bases in between. The CDR3 loop reads CASSVGSASLTDTQYF. CDR3 in DNA: TGTGCCAGCAGCGTAGGGTCGGCTAGCCTTACAGATACGCAGTATTTT. Full variable domain (remainder filled in from reference TRBV9 and TRBJ2-3): DSGVTQTPKHLITATGQRVTLRCSPRSGDLSVYWYQQSLDQGLQFLIQYYNGEERAKGNILERFSAQQFPDLHSELNLSSLELGDSALYFCASSVGSASLTDTQYFGPGTRLTVL.

The chain employs TRBV7-9 and TRBJ2-7, with 9 bases that match TRBD1. The CDR3 runs 16 residues. Germline assignment: CDR1 SEHNR and CDR2 FQNEAQ (reference sequence). V shed 5 bases and J 4 bases; nucleotides not matched to a gene: 12. CDR3 sequence (DNA): TGTGCCAGCAGCCCCAGCCCCGGGACAGGGTCTTACGAGCAGTACTTC. It yields the protein CASSPSPGTGSYEQYF. The whole variable domain, filled in from reference TRBV7-9 and TRBJ2-7, reads DTGVSQNPRHKITKRGQNVTFRCDPISEHNRLYWYRQTLGQGPEFLTYFQNEAQLEKSRLLSDRFSAERPKGSFSTLEIQRTEQGDSAMYLCASSPSPGTGSYEQYFGPGTRLTVT.

This clonotype was observed a handful of times. This chain connects TRBV20-1 to TRBJ2-7, with D tentatively TRBD2 (7 bases). Trimming pared 5 bases from V and 2 bases from J, leaving 22 bases between. Germline CDR1 DFQATT, CDR2 SNEGSKA (reference sequence). The CDR3 is 16 amino acids. CDR3 region: CSARTRRGHGTYEQYF. Written as DNA, the CDR3 is TGCAGTGCTCGAACCCGGCGGGGGCATGGGACCTACGAGCAGTACTTC.

This clonotype was seen only a few times. The chain uses TRBV29-1 and TRBJ1-1, with 8 positions matching TRBD1. The V gene end was trimmed by 6 bases and the J gene end by 1 base; junction bases not matched to a gene: 1. This CDR3 comprises 12 residues. Germline CDR1 reads SQVTM; CDR2 reads ANQGSEA. The CDR3 nucleotides are TGCAGCGTAACAGGGGGGAACACTGAAGCTTTCTTT. It encodes CSVTGGNTEAFF.

The V gene is TRBV10-3, the J gene TRBJ1-2; TRBD1 agrees at 8 bases. The CDR3 totals 14 residues. Germline assignment: CDR1 ENHRY and CDR2 SYGVKD. Unmatched junction bases numbered 6, after V lost 5 bases and J lost 4 bases. CDR3 coding DNA: TGTGCCATCAGTCCCAGGGGGCCCGGCTATGGCTACACCTTC. Its protein product is CAISPRGPGYGYTF.

This clonotype was picked up many times. The chain has TRBV7-6 and TRBJ2-1, with 11 bases that match TRBD2. The CDR3 is made up of 14 amino acids. The V gene end was trimmed by 5 bases and the J gene end by 9 bases; junction bases not matched to a gene: 6. Germline V gene sequence: CDR1 SGHVS, CDR2 FNYEAQ. The CDR3 region has the DNA TGTGCCAGCAGCGAGACTAGCGGGGTCGGTGAGCAGTTCTTC. It codes for CASSETSGVGEQFF.

The sample holds a few counts of this clonotype. V and J are TRBV2 and TRBJ2-2; D may match TRBD1 or TRBD2 (6 bases each). Trimming removed 8 bases from V and 7 bases from J, with 23 bases in between. CDR3 size: 16 residues. Per germline, CDR1 SNHLY and CDR2 FYNNEI. In DNA form, the CDR3 reads TGTGCCAGCGAACGCCTCTCCGGGGGCGCGAACGGGGAGCTGTTTTTT. Protein product: CASERLSGGANGELFF.

In the case of this clonotype: A read error may produce the germline difference seen at one junction end. The chain couples TRBV5-1 to TRBJ1-1, with 7 positions matching TRBD1. The CDR3 sequence is 15 residues long. Germline V CDR1 and CDR2: SGHRS, YFSETQ. CDR3 in amino acids: CASSQLTGLNSEAFF. DNA of the CDR3: TGCGCCAGCAGCCAGTTGACAGGGCTGAACTCTGAAGCTTTCTTT. The full variable domain, rest sourced from reference TRBV5-1 and TRBJ1-1, is KAGVTQTPRYLIKTRGQQVTLSCSPISGHRSVSWYQQTPGQGLQFLFEYFSETQRNKGNFPGRFSGRQFSNSRSEMNVSTLELGDSALYLCASSQLTGLNSEAFFGQGTRLTVV.

The rearrangement uses TRBV5-1 and TRBJ2-3, with 10 bases identical to TRBD2. J lost 0 bases, V lost 0 bases, and 4 bases had no gene match. This CDR3 is 17 amino acids long. Germline loops: CDR1 SGHRS, CDR2 YFSETQ. The CDR3 bases are TGCGCCAGCAGCTTGGGCCTAGCGGGGGAGAGCACAGATACGCAGTATTTT. It specifies CASSLGLAGESTDTQYF.

The rearrangement uses TRBV20-1 and TRBJ1-1, with D possibly TRBD1 on 5 matching bases. Looked up from germline, CDR1 is DFQATT and CDR2 is SNEGSKA (reference sequence). The CDR3 spans 14 residues. Trimming took 3 bases from V and 3 from J, leaving 14 bases between them. The CDR3 coding sequence is TGCAGTGCTAGGAAAGGGGCTGTGGACACTGAAGCTTTCTTT. As protein: CSARKGAVDTEAFF.

A few counts support this clonotype. The chain recombines TRBV7-2 with TRBJ2-5; D remains ambiguous. The CDR3 totals 12 residues. The V and J ends lost 3 bases and 7 bases respectively, with 9 bases between them. From germline, CDR1 is SGHTA and CDR2 FQGNSA. CDR3: CASSFPPGTQYF. For the CDR3, the DNA is TGTGCCAGCAGCTTTCCTCCCGGGACCCAGTACTTC.

This clonotype was counted at least ten times. J is TRBJ2-7 and V is TRBV5-1; 7 bases match TRBD1. V dropped 4 bases and J dropped 2; count of bases not matched to a gene: 3. CDR3 length: 13 residues. Germline assignment: CDR1 SGHRS and CDR2 YFSETQ. The CDR3 DNA reads as TGCGCCAGCAGCGAGGGACAGACCTACGAGCAGTACTTC. This gives the protein CASSEGQTYEQYF.

The gene calls are TRBV4-3 and TRBJ1-5; a possible D gene is TRBD1 (5 bases). Germline assignment: CDR1 LGHNA and CDR2 YSLEER. V was cut by 0 bases and J by 5 bases, with 11 bases left in between. The CDR3 runs to 15 residues. The CDR3 here is CASSQDNVGHQPQHF. As DNA, the CDR3 is TGCGCCAGCAGCCAAGATAACGTGGGACATCAGCCCCAGCATTTT.

This clonotype was counted a few times. The chain uses TRBV6-2 or TRBV6-3 and TRBJ2-3; D remains ambiguous. The CDR3 runs 13 residues. Germline V gene data show CDR1 as MNHEY and CDR2 as SVGEGT. Trimming left V 4 bases short and J 5 bases short, with 10 bases between. CDR3 nucleotides: TGTGCCAGCAGTTTCTGGGGTGGAGATACGCAGTATTTT. Translating gives CASSFWGGDTQYF.

V usage is TRBV4-1 and J usage is TRBJ2-5; D is uncertain. CDR1 is MGHRA, CDR2 YSYEKL, per germline. V lost 0 bases, J lost 5 bases, and 13 bases lay in between. The CDR3 is 15 amino acids. CDR3 nucleotides: TGCGCCAGCAGCCAAGATGGACGGATGCGTGAGACCCAGTACTTC. It is translated as CASSQDGRMRETQYF.

This chain connects TRBV20-1 to TRBJ1-2; 7 bases are shared with TRBD1. The CDR3 consists of 14 residues. Germline V gene lookup returns CDR1 DFQATT and CDR2 SNEGSKA (reference sequence). The V gene end was trimmed by 6 bases and the J gene end by 4 bases; junction bases not matched to a gene: 11. CDR3: CSASTWDSFYGYTF. The CDR3 coding sequence is TGCAGTGCAAGCACATGGGACAGCTTCTATGGCTACACCTTC.

This clonotype was observed a handful of times. The genes are TRBV19 and TRBJ1-2; tentative D call: TRBD1 (5 bases). CDR3 length equals 15 residues. Germline values: CDR1 LNHDA, CDR2 SQIVND (reference sequence). V was trimmed by 9 bases and J by 4 bases, leaving 21 bases between them. DNA for the CDR3: TGTGCCAGCGCCTTTAAGCTTCAGGGTTCCTATGGCTACACCTTC. This translates into CASAFKLQGSYGYTF.

This clonotype showed up many times. One end of the junction does not line up with germline, which may come from a read error. V usage is TRBV5-1 and J usage is TRBJ2-1; D possibly corresponds to TRBD2 (6 bases). This CDR3 comprises 15 residues. The germline V gene encodes CDR1 SGHRS and CDR2 YFSETQ. CDR3 in DNA: TGTGCCAGCAGCTTGGAGGGGAGCTCCTACAATGAGCAGTTCTTC. It yields the protein CASSLEGSSYNEQFF.

The gene calls are TRBV7-6 and TRBJ1-4, with 8 nucleotides matching TRBD1. Per the germline V gene, CDR1 is SGHVS and CDR2 is FNYEAQ. The junction had 18 bases not matched to a gene; V was cut back by 5 bases and J by 7 bases. CDR3 size: 18 residues. CDR3 DNA sequence: TGTGCCAGCAGCCTAACTCCAGCTTGGACAGGGACGGCTGAAAAACTGTTTTTT. It specifies CASSLTPAWTGTAEKLFF.

The sample holds a few counts of this clonotype. The chain employs TRBV7-2 and TRBJ2-3; weak D call: TRBD1 (7 bases). CDR3 length: 18 amino acids. The V gene lost 2 bases and the J gene lost 2 bases, with 20 bases spanning the gap. Germline V gene sequence: CDR1 SGHTA, CDR2 FQGNSA. The CDR3 region has the DNA TGTGCCAGCAGCTTATCCATAATCTGGAGGGGGCCCACAGATACGCAGTATTTT. It translates to CASSLSIIWRGPTDTQYF.